This T cell receptor (beta chain) was identified during a study of shared clonotypes between healthy human individuals. On the study more broadly: Per donor, three plates held CD4 naive cells, three held CD4 memory, two held CD8 naive and one held CD8 memory.

On this clone itself: The antigen remains unidentified.

From germline, CDR1 is GTSNPN and CDR2 SVGIG (reference sequence). J gave up 4 bases and V 4 bases, and 0 bases lay outside the gene matches. The CDR3 spans 12 residues. Study conclusions and caveats: Incomplete sequencing of sorted subsets was indicated by rarefaction despite large depth. Clonotypes not shared had lower generation probabilities than those common to all four donors.

Selected positively for CCR7 and CD45RO-negative, naive CD8 cells excluded terminally differentiated effector memory CD45RA+ cells. Donors, without exception, were Caucasian adults residing in Nashville, Tennessee. Only in-frame clones appear in the TCRdb table, and some are missing; sequencing was by immunoSEQ multiplex PCR. The profile covers 450,000 to 700,000 clones, with nearly 97% appearing a single time and around 0.11% taken by the ten largest. The sample was naive CD8+ T cells sorted from blood. The receptor was isolated from a woman in her twenties or thirties in good health. The chain uses TRBV30 and TRBJ1-4; 7 bases are a match to TRBD1. CDR3 DNA: TGTGCCTGGACAGGGGGTAATGAAAAACTGTTTTTT. As protein: CAWTGGNEKLFF.